This TCR beta chain was recorded in a study of blood T cell repertoires in COVID-19. The J segment lost 5 bases and the V segment lost 4 bases, leaving 8 bases of the junction unmatched. The CDR3 spans 15 residues. CDR1 and CDR2 from the germline V gene are SGHDN and FVKESK. Study processing details: Reference gene primers were amplified, and this amplification served to estimate nucleated cell counts. TCRdb's copy holds only in-frame clones and misses some; the assay was immunoSEQ multiplex PCR. That table supplies the V and J calls and clone size; D and trimming were determined from the DNA. The table has around 60,000 clones, 88% seen once.

The sequenced sample consisted of peripheral blood. The chain carries TRBV14 and TRBJ2-7; 10 bases are a match to TRBD1. The receptor comes from a man aged 50 or older with active COVID-19. The CDR3 DNA reads TGTGCCAGCAGCCGAGAGACAGGGGGCGAACACGAGCAGTACTTC. Residues: CASSRETGGEHEQYF.